The next 21 T cell receptor beta chains were all read from a single sample in a study of blood T cells in healthy people across ages. A second PCR, run for about 7 to 12 cycles, used a sample-barcoded 5' primer plus a J-beta primer mix. TCRdb processed the 5' RACE reads anew with MiXCR; each CDR3 protein has one entry. This sample yields some 1.1 million distinct CDR3 sequences, of which 35% to 40% are seen a single time; under 15% belongs to the top ten. Specimen: blood. Every receptor here comes from a man aged 18 to 30 in good health.

A word on this clonotype: At one end the junction does not follow the germline gene, possibly because of a read error. The chain carries TRBV4-1 and TRBJ2-2, with a possible D match to TRBD2 (6 bases). This CDR3 has 14 residues. The germline V gene encodes CDR1 MGHRA and CDR2 YSYEKL. CDR3: CASSQDTSRGEQFF. In DNA form, the CDR3 reads TGCGCCAGCAGCCAAGATACGTCCCGCGGGGAGCAGTTTTTT.

This clonotype was counted once. One end of the junction is discordant with germline, which a read error may explain. The V and J genes are TRBV12-3 or TRBV12-4 and TRBJ2-2, with D perhaps matching TRBD2 (6 bases). The CDR3 has 15 amino acids. Here the CDR3 DNA reads TGTGCCAGCAGTTGGTCCTGGTCTTACACCGGGGGGCTGTTTTTT. This codes for CASSWSWSYTGGLFF.

The CDR3 sequence is CASSYSNPGSRNGELFF. The CDR3 bases are TGTGCCAGCAGTTACTCGAACCCCGGGAGTCGGAACGGGGAGCTGTTTTTT. This chain links TRBV6-6 with TRBJ2-2; D possibly corresponds to TRBD2 (6 bases). Germline CDR1 and CDR2: MNHNY and SVGAGI (reference sequence). The V and J ends lost 0 bases and 7 bases respectively, with 18 bases between them. The CDR3 is made up of 17 amino acids.

V is TRBV5-1 and J is TRBJ1-5; no definite D call. This CDR3 is 15 amino acids long. Germline-derived CDR1 and CDR2 are SGHRS and YFSETQ. Trimming pared 4 bases from V and 3 bases from J, leaving 14 bases between. For the CDR3, the DNA is TGCGCCAGCAGCCCTACCGGACCGTTCAATCAGCCCCAGCATTTT. This encodes CASSPTGPFNQPQHF.

This chain connects TRBV29-1 to TRBJ1-1; TRBD1 matches 7 bases. CDR1 and CDR2 (germline): SQVTM, ANQGSEA. The CDR3 runs to 15 residues. The junction had 12 bases not matched to a gene; V was cut back by 7 bases and J by 1 base. CDR3 region: CSADGTARGNTEAFF. The CDR3 DNA follows: TGCAGCGCCGACGGGACAGCCCGGGGGAACACTGAAGCTTTCTTT.

Only a few counts were recorded for this clonotype. V is TRBV3-1 and J is TRBJ2-3; D remains ambiguous. This CDR3 is built from 14 residues. The V gene's germline CDR1 is LGHDT and CDR2 YNNKEL (reference sequence). V lost 1 base and J lost 1, with 6 bases in between. The CDR3 sequence: CASSQVPGTDTQYF. CDR3 sequence (DNA): TGTGCCAGCAGCCAAGTCCCGGGCACAGATACGCAGTATTTT.

This chain joins TRBV25-1 and TRBJ2-5; 7 bases match TRBD1. The V segment lost 4 bases and the J segment 2 bases; nucleotides outside the gene matches: 4. The CDR3 spans 14 residues. Per germline, CDR1 MGHDK and CDR2 SYGVNS. CDR3 nucleotides: TGTGCCAGCAGTGCGACAGGGCCTCAAGAGACCCAGTACTTC. This encodes CASSATGPQETQYF.

The rearrangement joins TRBV7-2 to TRBJ1-1; TRBD1 matches at 7 bases. This CDR3 has 14 residues. CDR1 SGHTA and CDR2 FQGNSA come from the germline V gene. V shed 2 bases and J 5 bases; nucleotides not matched to a gene: 5. The CDR3 loop is CASSLPTGETEAFF. The CDR3 nucleotides read TGTGCCAGCAGCTTACCCACAGGGGAGACTGAAGCTTTCTTT.

This rearrangement joins TRBV6-5 to TRBJ2-3, with D possibly TRBD2 on 6 matching bases. The germline V gene has CDR1 MNHEY and CDR2 SVGAGI. Trimming shortened V by 8 bases and J by 6 bases, and 15 bases separated the two germline ends. The CDR3 covers 13 residues. CDR3 DNA: TGTGCCAGCCTCCGAACGGGAGAGGATACGCAGTATTTT. This codes for CASLRTGEDTQYF.

J is TRBJ2-7 and V is TRBV29-1, with D possibly being TRBD1 (6 bases). V shed 4 bases and J shed 7 bases, with 17 bases lying between them. Germline V gene sequence: CDR1 SQVTM, CDR2 ANQGSEA. This CDR3 region has 13 residues. The CDR3 DNA follows: TGCAGCGTTGCTACAGGGTCCTACAATGAGCAGTACTTC. Protein sequence: CSVATGSYNEQYF.

The gene calls are TRBV27 and TRBJ1-5; D gene unclear. The germline CDR1 and CDR2 sequences are MNHEY and SMNVEV (reference sequence). V was cut by 2 bases and J by 0 bases, with 8 bases left in between. The CDR3 has 15 residues. The CDR3 is CASSLMFYSNQPQHF. Written as DNA, the CDR3 is TGTGCCAGCAGTTTAATGTTCTATAGCAATCAGCCCCAGCATTTT.

The chain recombines TRBV6-6 with TRBJ2-1; the D gene is possibly TRBD2 (5 bases). Germline CDR1 reads MNHNY; CDR2 reads SVGAGI (reference sequence). The CDR3 consists of 16 residues. V was shortened by 0 bases and J by 6 bases, with 15 bases between the two germline ends. DNA for the CDR3: TGTGCCAGCAGTTACTCGAGTGGGCCAGGAGGCAATGAGCAGTTCTTC. Amino acid sequence: CASSYSSGPGGNEQFF.

In this sample, this clonotype turned up a few times. The V gene is TRBV7-2, the J gene TRBJ1-6; D not resolved. CDR1 and CDR2 from the germline V gene are SGHTA and FQGNSA. Trimming shortened V by 5 bases and J by 5 bases, and 4 bases separated the two germline ends. This CDR3 comprises 12 residues. The DNA of the CDR3 is TGTGCCAGCAGCAAAGATAATTCACCCCTCCACTTT. Its translation: CASSKDNSPLHF.

This clonotype has more than one count but fewer than ten. J is TRBJ1-1 and V is TRBV10-3; possible D gene TRBD1, 5 bases. CDR3 size: 13 residues. Trimming took off 6 bases at V and 4 bases at J, with 12 bases between the two ends. CDR1 and CDR2 (germline): ENHRY, SYGVKD. The chain's CDR3 is CAIRRPQGTEAFF. CDR3 DNA sequence: TGTGCCATCAGGCGGCCGCAGGGCACTGAAGCTTTCTTT.

This clonotype was observed a handful of times. V usage is TRBV12-3 or TRBV12-4 and J usage is TRBJ2-7; no clear D. Trimming removed 6 bases from V and 2 bases from J, with 8 bases in between. The CDR3 has 12 residues. This chain's CDR3 is CASSHYAYEQYF. In DNA form, the CDR3 reads TGTGCCAGCAGCCACTACGCCTACGAGCAGTACTTC.

The rearrangement links TRBV4-3 to TRBJ1-2; possibly TRBD1 for D (6 bases). Germline loops: CDR1 LGHNA, CDR2 YSLEER. V lost 0 bases to trimming and J lost 7 bases, with 12 bases between them. The CDR3 covers 14 residues. The CDR3 is CASSQDPPRGGYTF. In DNA form, the CDR3 reads TGCGCCAGCAGCCAAGATCCCCCCAGGGGTGGCTACACCTTC.

The rearrangement joins TRBV7-9 to TRBJ2-5, with a weak D call TRBD1 (5 bases). This CDR3 has 11 residues. Germline-derived CDR1 and CDR2 are SEHNR and FQNEAQ (reference sequence). The V end lost 5 bases, the J end lost 7 bases, and 8 bases lay between the germline ends. This CDR3 reads CASSATGTQYF. CDR3 coding DNA: TGTGCCAGCAGCGCAACAGGGACCCAGTACTTC.

This clonotype was counted between two and nine times. The CDR3 nucleotides read TGCAGTGCTTATACCGGGACCTTTGTTGGACAGCCCCAGCATTTT. It yields the protein CSAYTGTFVGQPQHF. J is TRBJ1-5 and V is TRBV20-1, with TRBD1 as a possible D gene (5 bases). Germline CDR1 and CDR2: DFQATT and SNEGSKA (reference sequence). V lost 5 bases to trimming and J lost 7 bases, with 21 bases between them. This CDR3 is built from 15 residues.

The rearrangement joins TRBV6-2 or TRBV6-3 to TRBJ2-7; the match to TRBD2 covers 9 bases. CDR3 length: 17 amino acids. The germline V gene encodes CDR1 MNHEY and CDR2 SVGEGT. The junction had 17 bases not matched to a gene; V was cut back by 4 bases and J by 7 bases. The CDR3 bases are TGTGCCAGCAGTTTAGGTAATAGCGGGGGTTCCTACAATGAGCAGTACTTC. Translation: CASSLGNSGGSYNEQYF.

The chain uses TRBV5-6 and TRBJ2-4, with D maybe TRBD2 (6 bases). The V gene lost 1 base and the J gene lost 8 bases, with 7 bases spanning the gap. Looked up from germline, CDR1 is SGHDT and CDR2 is YYEEEE. CDR3 size: 12 residues. The CDR3 sequence: CASSLTGDIQYF. As DNA, the CDR3 is TGTGCCAGCAGCTTGACGGGAGACATTCAGTACTTC.

The chain is built from TRBV5-5 and TRBJ2-2; D is unclear. The V gene lost 2 bases and the J gene lost 4 bases, with 6 bases spanning the gap. The germline CDR1 and CDR2 sequences are SGHKS and YYEKEE (reference sequence). CDR3 length: 13 amino acids. The CDR3 is CASSFSPTGELFF. The CDR3 DNA is TGTGCCAGCAGCTTCTCCCCCACCGGGGAGCTGTTTTTT.